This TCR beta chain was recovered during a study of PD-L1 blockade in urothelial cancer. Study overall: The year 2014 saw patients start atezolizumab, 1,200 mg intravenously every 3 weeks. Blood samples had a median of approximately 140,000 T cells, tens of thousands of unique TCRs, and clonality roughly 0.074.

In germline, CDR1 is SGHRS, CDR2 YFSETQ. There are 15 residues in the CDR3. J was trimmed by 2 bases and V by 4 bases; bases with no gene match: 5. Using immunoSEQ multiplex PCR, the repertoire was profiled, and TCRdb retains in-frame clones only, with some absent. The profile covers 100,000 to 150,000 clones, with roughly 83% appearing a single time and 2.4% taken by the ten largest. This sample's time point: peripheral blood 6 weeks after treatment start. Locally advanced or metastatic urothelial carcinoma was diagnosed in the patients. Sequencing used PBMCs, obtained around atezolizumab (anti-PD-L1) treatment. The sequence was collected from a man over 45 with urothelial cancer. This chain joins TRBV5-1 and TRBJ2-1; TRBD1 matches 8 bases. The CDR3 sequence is CASSQGQGTYNEQFF. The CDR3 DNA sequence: TGCGCCAGCAGCCAAGGACAGGGTACCTACAATGAGCAGTTCTTC.